This T cell receptor (beta chain) was recorded in a study of blood T cell repertoires in COVID-19. Across the whole study: PBMCs, B-cell-depleted T cells, or T cells provided the cDNA or gDNA that made up the material.

Trimming took 3 bases from V and 6 from J; bases not matched to a gene: 7. CDR3 size: 16 residues. Per the germline V gene, CDR1 is SGHRS and CDR2 is YFSETQ. This clone came up once. Original methodology: Reference gene primer amplification yielded estimated nucleated cell counts. TCRdb's copy holds only in-frame clones and misses some; the assay was immunoSEQ multiplex PCR. D and trimming come from the DNA, and the V and J calls and clone size come from that table. The sample carries roughly 80,000 clones, more than 70% recorded once. The source material was peripheral blood. The TCR was taken from an elderly woman with acute or convalescent COVID-19. V and J are TRBV5-1 and TRBJ1-6; 9 bases are a match to TRBD1. CDR3 amino acids: CASSSRQGGTNSPLHF. Here the CDR3 DNA reads TGCGCCAGCAGCTCTAGACAGGGGGGAACTAATTCACCCCTCCACTTT.